Listed below are T cell receptor beta chains from one sample, sequenced in a study of CD8+ T cells in alopecia areata. The assay was immunoSEQ multiplex PCR, and TCRdb's table has in-frame clones only and misses some. This sample has under 300,000 clones, with roughly two thirds found just once. Sequencing used CD4+ T cells sorted from blood, obtained at week 0. The receptors originated from a human donor with alopecia areata. Both conserved end residues are part of each CDR3. A D gene is named only where the DNA matches it firmly. Rows give clone size only sometimes, using once, few, many, or a class for an expanded clone.

j_call: TRBJ2-5
d_call: .
v_call: TRBV11-1
clone_size: once
cdr3_aa: CASSFGFQETQYF
cdr3_nt: TGTGCCAGCAGCTTTGGATTCCAAGAGACCCAGTACTTC

j_call: TRBJ1-1
d_call: .
v_call: TRBV5-1
clone_size: .
cdr3_aa: CASSSGTPNTEAFF
cdr3_nt: TGCGCCAGCAGCTCCGGGACTCCCAACACTGAAGCTTTCTTT

j_call: TRBJ2-1
d_call: .
v_call: TRBV4-1
clone_size: .
cdr3_aa: CASSQRSDAYNEQFF
cdr3_nt: TGCGCCAGCAGCCAGCGGAGCGACGCCTACAATGAGCAGTTCTTC

j_call: TRBJ2-1
d_call: .
v_call: TRBV29-1
clone_size: few
cdr3_aa: CSVNRDSYNEQFF
cdr3_nt: TGCAGCGTTAACAGGGACTCCTACAATGAGCAGTTCTTC

j_call: TRBJ2-7
d_call: .
v_call: TRBV5-4
clone_size: .
cdr3_aa: CASSFYYEQYF
cdr3_nt: TGTGCCAGCAGCTTTTACTACGAGCAGTACTTC

j_call: TRBJ1-2
d_call: .
v_call: TRBV4-3
clone_size: .
cdr3_aa: CASSQDRDWHGYTF
cdr3_nt: TGCGCCAGCAGCCAAGACAGGGATTGGCATGGCTACACCTTC

j_call: TRBJ2-7
d_call: .
v_call: TRBV2
clone_size: .
cdr3_aa: CASKGRHPRGYEQYF
cdr3_nt: TGTGCCAGCAAAGGTCGTCACCCCAGAGGCTACGAGCAGTACTTC

j_call: TRBJ2-3
d_call: TRBD1
v_call: TRBV12-5
clone_size: once
cdr3_aa: CASVPGQGTDTQYF
cdr3_nt: TGTGCTAGTGTCCCGGGACAGGGCACAGATACGCAGTATTTT

j_call: TRBJ1-1
d_call: .
v_call: TRBV2
clone_size: few
cdr3_aa: CASRPWTEDTEAFF
cdr3_nt: TGTGCCAGCAGACCGTGGACAGAAGACACTGAAGCTTTCTTT

j_call: TRBJ2-7
d_call: TRBD1
v_call: TRBV13
clone_size: .
cdr3_aa: CASSLGGQGAWEQYF
cdr3_nt: TGTGCCAGCAGCTTAGGGGGACAGGGGGCATGGGAGCAGTACTTC

j_call: TRBJ2-7
d_call: .
v_call: TRBV6-6
clone_size: .
cdr3_aa: CASSDGTYEQYF
cdr3_nt: TGTGCCAGCAGTGATGGGACCTACGAGCAGTACTTC

j_call: TRBJ2-2
d_call: TRBD1
v_call: TRBV5-1
clone_size: .
cdr3_aa: CASSLAPGQVNTGELFF
cdr3_nt: TGCGCCAGCAGCTTGGCCCCGGGACAGGTTAACACCGGGGAGCTGTTTTTT

j_call: TRBJ1-6
d_call: .
v_call: TRBV9
clone_size: once
cdr3_aa: CASSVAENSPLHF
cdr3_nt: TGTGCCAGCAGCGTAGCTGAGAATTCACCCCTCCACTTT

j_call: TRBJ2-1
d_call: TRBD2
v_call: TRBV5-1
clone_size: .
cdr3_aa: CASSSTSGVYNEQFF
cdr3_nt: TGCGCCAGCAGTTCCACTAGCGGGGTATACAATGAGCAGTTCTTC

j_call: TRBJ2-1
d_call: .
v_call: TRBV25-1
clone_size: .
cdr3_aa: CASSDLTGNEQFF
cdr3_nt: TGTGCCAGCAGCGACCTTACGGGCAATGAGCAGTTCTTC

j_call: TRBJ2-7
d_call: TRBD1
v_call: TRBV5-1
clone_size: .
cdr3_aa: CASSSGTGFSYEQYF
cdr3_nt: TGCGCCAGCAGCTCCGGGACAGGGTTCTCCTACGAGCAGTACTTC

j_call: TRBJ2-7
d_call: TRBD2
v_call: TRBV9
clone_size: .
cdr3_aa: CASSPGGLGEQYF
cdr3_nt: TGTGCCAGCAGCCCGGGAGGGCTGGGGGAGCAGTACTTC

j_call: TRBJ2-7
d_call: .
v_call: TRBV13
clone_size: once
cdr3_aa: CASSLTLSYEQYF
cdr3_nt: TGTGCCAGCAGCTTAACCCTCTCCTACGAGCAGTACTTC

j_call: TRBJ1-5
d_call: TRBD1
v_call: TRBV4-1
clone_size: few
cdr3_aa: CASSSGDRGGQPQHF
cdr3_nt: TGCGCCAGCAGCTCAGGGGACAGGGGCGGTCAGCCCCAGCATTTT

j_call: TRBJ2-7
d_call: .
v_call: TRBV30
clone_size: .
cdr3_aa: CAWRPPKGSYEQYF
cdr3_nt: TGTGCCTGGAGACCGCCGAAGGGTAGCTACGAGCAGTACTTC

j_call: TRBJ1-4
d_call: .
v_call: TRBV30
clone_size: .
cdr3_aa: CAWSPDLIGEKLFF
cdr3_nt: TGTGCCTGGAGTCCCGACTTAATAGGTGAAAAACTGTTTTTT

j_call: TRBJ2-7
d_call: TRBD1
v_call: TRBV20-1
clone_size: .
cdr3_aa: CSARQGGEQYF
cdr3_nt: TGCAGTGCTCGACAGGGCGGCGAGCAGTACTTC

j_call: TRBJ1-1
d_call: .
v_call: TRBV6-5
clone_size: .
cdr3_aa: CASKRGNTEAFF
cdr3_nt: TGTGCCAGCAAAAGGGGGAACACTGAAGCTTTCTTT

j_call: TRBJ2-5
d_call: TRBD2
v_call: TRBV19
clone_size: .
cdr3_aa: CASKAGFQETQYF
cdr3_nt: TGTGCCAGTAAAGCGGGGTTTCAAGAGACCCAGTACTTC

j_call: TRBJ1-2
d_call: TRBD1
v_call: TRBV29-1
clone_size: .
cdr3_aa: CSAGTGVYGYTF
cdr3_nt: TGCAGCGCGGGGACAGGGGTGTATGGCTACACCTTC

j_call: TRBJ1-1
d_call: .
v_call: TRBV5-1
clone_size: .
cdr3_aa: CASSLATGNTEAFF
cdr3_nt: TGCGCCAGCAGCTTGGCGACGGGGAACACTGAAGCTTTCTTT

j_call: TRBJ1-1
d_call: .
v_call: TRBV18
clone_size: .
cdr3_aa: CASSPAGIQNTEAFF
cdr3_nt: TGTGCCAGCTCACCTGCCGGGATTCAGAACACTGAAGCTTTCTTT

j_call: TRBJ2-7
d_call: TRBD1
v_call: TRBV4-1
clone_size: .
cdr3_aa: CASSRDRGSYEQYF
cdr3_nt: TGCGCCAGCAGCCGGGACAGGGGGTCCTACGAGCAGTACTTC

j_call: TRBJ1-1
d_call: .
v_call: TRBV2
clone_size: .
cdr3_aa: CASKVQGRTEAFF
cdr3_nt: TGTGCCAGCAAGGTACAGGGCCGGACTGAAGCTTTCTTT

j_call: TRBJ2-5
d_call: TRBD2
v_call: TRBV9
clone_size: once
cdr3_aa: CASSLLGLAGMETQYF
cdr3_nt: TGTGCCAGCAGCTTACTGGGACTAGCGGGGATGGAGACCCAGTACTTC

j_call: TRBJ2-3
d_call: .
v_call: TRBV7-2
clone_size: .
cdr3_aa: CASSGGENTDTQYF
cdr3_nt: TGTGCCAGCAGCGGCGGGGAGAACACAGATACGCAGTATTTT

j_call: TRBJ1-1
d_call: .
v_call: TRBV6-5
clone_size: .
cdr3_aa: CASSYREGNRAFF
cdr3_nt: TGTGCCAGCAGTTACCGGGAAGGGAACCGGGCTTTCTTT

j_call: TRBJ1-1
d_call: .
v_call: TRBV7-9
clone_size: .
cdr3_aa: CASSNPGGTEAFF
cdr3_nt: TGTGCCAGCAGCAACCCCGGAGGCACTGAAGCTTTCTTT

j_call: TRBJ2-5
d_call: TRBD2
v_call: TRBV15
clone_size: .
cdr3_aa: CATSRDGGLAGVRETQYF
cdr3_nt: TGTGCCACCAGCAGAGACGGCGGTCTAGCGGGGGTTAGAGAGACCCAGTACTTC

j_call: TRBJ1-1
d_call: TRBD1
v_call: TRBV30
clone_size: .
cdr3_aa: CAWSTYDRVNTEAFF
cdr3_nt: TGTGCCTGGAGTACCTACGACAGGGTGAACACTGAAGCTTTCTTT

j_call: TRBJ2-5
d_call: .
v_call: TRBV30
clone_size: .
cdr3_aa: CAWTTKETQYF
cdr3_nt: TGTGCCTGGACGACTAAAGAGACCCAGTACTTC

j_call: TRBJ1-1
d_call: .
v_call: TRBV27
clone_size: .
cdr3_aa: CASSSGPATEAFF
cdr3_nt: TGTGCCAGCAGTTCCGGACCGGCCACTGAAGCTTTCTTT

j_call: TRBJ2-3
d_call: TRBD2
v_call: TRBV4-1
clone_size: .
cdr3_aa: CASSQAGTSGGRDTQYF
cdr3_nt: TGCGCCAGCAGCCAAGCCGGGACTAGCGGGGGCCGAGATACGCAGTATTTT

j_call: TRBJ2-7
d_call: TRBD1
v_call: TRBV29-1
clone_size: few
cdr3_aa: CSFRDRVYEQYF
cdr3_nt: TGCAGCTTCCGGGACAGGGTCTACGAGCAGTACTTC

j_call: TRBJ2-7
d_call: TRBD2
v_call: TRBV9
clone_size: .
cdr3_aa: CASSVSGGSYEQYF
cdr3_nt: TGTGCCAGCAGCGTCAGCGGGGGCTCCTACGAGCAGTACTTC

j_call: TRBJ1-5
d_call: .
v_call: TRBV6-5
clone_size: .
cdr3_aa: CASSLDRAGNQPQHF
cdr3_nt: TGTGCCAGCAGTTTGGATAGGGCTGGCAATCAGCCCCAGCATTTT

j_call: TRBJ1-6
d_call: TRBD1
v_call: TRBV25-1
clone_size: .
cdr3_aa: CASSDPPDRVGSPLHF
cdr3_nt: TGTGCCAGCAGTGACCCCCCCGACAGGGTCGGTTCACCCCTCCACTTT

j_call: TRBJ1-2
d_call: .
v_call: TRBV27
clone_size: .
cdr3_aa: CASSLRAGNNYGYTF
cdr3_nt: TGTGCCAGCAGTTTAAGGGCAGGGAATAACTATGGCTACACCTTC

j_call: TRBJ1-5
d_call: TRBD1
v_call: TRBV29-1
clone_size: few
cdr3_aa: CSVPGTGDQPQHF
cdr3_nt: TGCAGCGTTCCCGGGACAGGGGATCAGCCCCAGCATTTT

j_call: TRBJ2-3
d_call: TRBD1
v_call: TRBV29-1
clone_size: .
cdr3_aa: CSGGGFTDTQYF
cdr3_nt: TGCAGCGGAGGGGGCTTCACAGATACGCAGTATTTT

j_call: TRBJ1-1
d_call: .
v_call: TRBV5-1
clone_size: .
cdr3_aa: CASSSPPGEATFF
cdr3_nt: TGCGCCAGCAGCTCCCCGCCGGGTGAGGCGACTTTCTTT

j_call: TRBJ1-6
d_call: TRBD1
v_call: TRBV4-3
clone_size: .
cdr3_aa: CASSPDRGPSPLHF
cdr3_nt: TGCGCCAGCAGCCCTGACAGGGGGCCGTCACCCCTCCACTTT

j_call: TRBJ1-5
d_call: .
v_call: TRBV9
clone_size: .
cdr3_aa: CASSPLSGDNQPQHF
cdr3_nt: TGTGCCAGCAGCCCCTTAAGTGGGGATAATCAGCCCCAGCATTTT

j_call: TRBJ1-3
d_call: TRBD1
v_call: TRBV27
clone_size: .
cdr3_aa: CASSLTGQGNTIYF
cdr3_nt: TGTGCCAGCAGTTTGACGGGACAGGGAAACACCATATATTTT

j_call: TRBJ1-1
d_call: TRBD1
v_call: TRBV7-2
clone_size: .
cdr3_aa: CASSFARDRAEAFF
cdr3_nt: TGTGCCAGCAGCTTCGCCCGAGACAGGGCTGAAGCTTTCTTT